The T cell receptor (beta chain) described here comes from a study of cytomegalovirus exposure and HLA in healthy donors. The study, taken as a whole, reports: Highly shared sequence variants in one cluster were likely a sequencing artifact.

PCR used 60 Vbeta primers and 13 Jbeta primers. Generated by immunoSEQ multiplex PCR, the TCRdb table keeps only in-frame clones and is missing some. The sample carries some 100,000 clones, 65% to 85% recorded once. Notes on this clone: Its specificity is not known. The same CDR3 is also encoded by other DNA sequences in this sample.

In germline, CDR1 is SNHLY, CDR2 FYNNEI. The J segment lost 3 bases and the V segment lost 4 bases, leaving 8 bases of the junction unmatched. This CDR3 is built from 17 residues. This chain joins TRBV2 and TRBJ1-4, with TRBD1 matching 10 bases. The clonotype originates from a woman aged 70-85 years in good health and CMV-seropositive. The sample comprised PBMCs. CDR3 in amino acids: CASSAPRQGASNEKLFF. The CDR3 nucleotides read TGTGCCAGCAGTGCCCCCAGACAGGGGGCTTCTAATGAAAAACTGTTTTTT.